These 32 T cell receptor beta chains share one sample of origin, sequenced in a study of shared clonotypes between healthy human individuals. Method: immunoSEQ multiplex PCR; TCRdb's copy keeps in-frame clones and lacks some. The sample includes over a million clones, 75% to 85% of them seen just once. Specimen: memory CD4+ T cells from PBMCs. The subset denotes: CD45RA-negative fraction. The receptors originated from a young man in good health. Some clones in this sample may be carry-over from other donors' samples.

A note on this clone: A much larger clone differs by one base, so this may be a read error. The chain employs TRBV4-1 and TRBJ2-7; 9 positions agree with TRBD1. Germline V gene sequence: CDR1 MGHRA, CDR2 YSYEKL. This CDR3 is 15 amino acids long. V lost 4 bases to trimming and J lost 3 bases; unmatched junction nucleotides: 7. The DNA for the CDR3 is TGCGCCAGCAGCCGCCCCGGGACAGGGCTCTACGAGCAGTACTTC. This translates into CASSRPGTGLYEQYF.

Note on this clone: Other nucleotide sequences in the sample specify the same CDR3. This rearrangement joins TRBV5-1 to TRBJ2-1; D gene ambiguous. Trimming took off 0 bases at V and 1 base at J, with 11 bases between the two ends. The CDR3 contains 16 residues. From germline, CDR1 is SGHRS and CDR2 YFSETQ. CDR3 coding DNA: TGCGCCAGCAGCTTGGAGGGTTTAAAATCCTACAATGAGCAGTTCTTC. Amino acids: CASSLEGLKSYNEQFF. Supplemented by reference TRBV5-1 and TRBJ2-1, the full variable domain reads KAGVTQTPRYLIKTRGQQVTLSCSPISGHRSVSWYQQTPGQGLQFLFEYFSETQRNKGNFPGRFSGRQFSNSRSEMNVSTLELGDSALYLCASSLEGLKSYNEQFFGPGTRLTVL.

This clone was detected only a few times. V and J are TRBV20-1 and TRBJ1-1; D gene ambiguous. The CDR3 runs 11 residues. Deletions cut 0 bases from V and 10 bases from J, with 9 bases between. Germline loops: CDR1 DFQATT, CDR2 SNEGSKA (reference sequence). CDR3 in amino acids: CSARDPRLAFF. Written as DNA, the CDR3 is TGCAGTGCTAGAGATCCCCGACTAGCTTTCTTT.

The chain recombines TRBV5-4 with TRBJ2-2; D remains ambiguous. V was shortened by 1 base and J by 3 bases, with 10 bases between the two germline ends. Germline lookup yields CDR1 SGHNT and CDR2 YYREEE (reference sequence). This CDR3 comprises 15 residues. CDR3 residues: CASSLYGFYTGELFF. CDR3 sequence (DNA): TGTGCCAGCAGCTTGTACGGGTTTTACACCGGGGAGCTGTTTTTT.

The chain couples TRBV5-1 to TRBJ2-2; D gene uncertain. Germline values: CDR1 SGHRS, CDR2 YFSETQ. The CDR3 is made up of 16 amino acids. The V end was cut by 0 bases, the J end by 0 bases, with 9 bases between. CDR3 sequence reads: CASSLGAGPNTGELFF. The CDR3 nucleotides are TGCGCCAGCAGCTTGGGGGCTGGCCCGAACACCGGGGAGCTGTTTTTT. The full variable domain, completed using reference TRBV5-1 and TRBJ2-2, is KAGVTQTPRYLIKTRGQQVTLSCSPISGHRSVSWYQQTPGQGLQFLFEYFSETQRNKGNFPGRFSGRQFSNSRSEMNVSTLELGDSALYLCASSLGAGPNTGELFFGEGSRLTVL.

V and J are TRBV28 and TRBJ2-3, with TRBD2 matching 8 bases. V dropped 3 bases and J dropped 4; count of bases not matched to a gene: 6. This CDR3 contains 15 residues. Germline V CDR1 and CDR2: MDHEN, SYDVKM. CDR3 region: CASSLGIAGSDTQYF. The CDR3 DNA sequence: TGTGCCAGCAGTTTGGGTATAGCGGGATCAGATACGCAGTATTTT.

V usage is TRBV15 and J usage is TRBJ2-5, with D possibly being TRBD2 (5 bases). The CDR3 totals 13 residues. The germline CDR1 and CDR2 sequences are LNHNV and YYDKDF (reference sequence). Trimming cost V 3 bases and J 5 bases, with 10 bases left between them. The CDR3 nucleotides read TGTGCCACCAGCAGCGGAGGTGGGGAGACCCAGTACTTC. The encoded protein is CATSSGGGETQYF.

This rearrangement joins TRBV14 to TRBJ2-3, with 7 bases identical to TRBD1. V lost 2 bases to trimming and J lost 5 bases; unmatched junction nucleotides: 1. The germline V gene has CDR1 SGHDN and CDR2 FVKESK. CDR3 length: 13 amino acids. The CDR3 DNA follows: TGTGCCAGCAGCCAATCAGGGGGAGATACGCAGTATTTT. This encodes CASSQSGGDTQYF.

This clone was found a few times. V gene TRBV2 combines with J gene TRBJ2-2; D not resolved. Germline CDR1 SNHLY, CDR2 FYNNEI. There are 15 residues in the CDR3. V lost 2 bases and J lost 2, with 9 bases in between. The CDR3 coding sequence is TGTGCCAGCAGTGAATACGCCTCCAACACCGGGGAGCTGTTTTTT. Its translation is CASSEYASNTGELFF.

This clone appeared a few times. Other DNA sequences in this specimen translate into the identical CDR3. This chain uses TRBV5-1 with TRBJ1-1; tentatively, D is TRBD1 (5 bases). Germline V gives CDR1 SGHRS, CDR2 YFSETQ. CDR3 size: 13 residues. Trimming stripped 2 bases from V and 1 base from J, with 6 bases between. The CDR3 DNA is TGCGCCAGCAGCTTACAGGAGAACACTGAAGCTTTCTTT. It specifies CASSLQENTEAFF.

This clone has a single count. This chain joins TRBV7-8 and TRBJ2-7; tentatively, D is TRBD2 (6 bases). Germline V CDR1 and CDR2: SGHVS, FQNEAQ. Trimming took 5 bases from V and 3 from J, leaving 20 bases between them. This CDR3 region has 16 residues. The CDR3 sequence is CASSPRDSTEFYEQYF. The CDR3 nucleotides read TGTGCCAGCAGCCCCCGGGACTCGACCGAATTCTACGAGCAGTACTTC.

This chain uses TRBV5-4 with TRBJ2-2, with 7 nucleotides matching TRBD1. CDR3 length: 17 residues. Germline V gene sequence: CDR1 SGHNT, CDR2 YYREEE (reference sequence). Trimming cost V 0 bases and J 1 base; bases outside gene matches: 6. CDR3 nucleotides: TGTGCCAGCAGCTTGGTCTCACAGGGGCGGAACACCGGGGAGCTGTTTTTT. Translating gives CASSLVSQGRNTGELFF.

The J gene is TRBJ1-2, the V gene TRBV19; tentative D call: TRBD1 (6 bases). The CDR3 is made up of 15 amino acids. V was shortened by 6 bases and J by 3 bases, with 17 bases between the two germline ends. CDR1 is LNHDA and CDR2 is SQIVND in the germline V gene (reference sequence). Here the CDR3 DNA reads TGTGCCAGTAGCTTTGCCCTCAGGGGTGACTATGGCTACACCTTC. Protein: CASSFALRGDYGYTF.

The chain combines TRBV19 with TRBJ2-7; the D gene could be TRBD1 or TRBD2 (7 bases each). Germline assignment: CDR1 LNHDA and CDR2 SQIVND (reference sequence). V lost 6 bases to trimming and J lost 7 bases, with 22 bases between them. This CDR3 is 15 amino acids long. CDR3 residues: CASSRRQGGHLEQYF. The CDR3 bases are TGTGCCAGTAGCCGCCGCCAGGGGGGGCATTTGGAGCAGTACTTC.

In this sample, this clone turned up once. CDR3: CASSYGGTGRAYEQYF. The CDR3 DNA sequence: TGTGCCAGCAGCTACGGGGGGACAGGCAGGGCTTACGAGCAGTACTTC. The gene calls are TRBV6-6 and TRBJ2-7; D perhaps matches TRBD1 (8 bases). The V gene's germline CDR1 is MNHNY and CDR2 SVGAGI (reference sequence). The V and J ends lost 6 bases and 4 bases respectively, with 22 bases between them. The CDR3 totals 16 residues.

This clone has a handful of counts. The rearrangement links TRBV28 to TRBJ2-1; 7 bases fit TRBD1. The CDR3 totals 15 residues. The junction had 3 bases not matched to a gene; V was cut back by 2 bases and J by 2 bases. Looked up from germline, CDR1 is MDHEN and CDR2 is SYDVKM. The CDR3 sequence: CASSLKTGAYNEQFF. CDR3 bases: TGTGCCAGCAGTTTAAAAACAGGGGCCTACAATGAGCAGTTCTTC.

This rearrangement joins TRBV29-1 to TRBJ2-5; D possibly matches TRBD1 or TRBD2 (5 bases each). The CDR3 runs to 16 residues. Germline V gene lookup returns CDR1 SQVTM and CDR2 ANQGSEA. Between the trimmed V and J ends, which lost 0 bases and 5 bases, there was a span of 19 bases. Here the CDR3 DNA reads TGCAGCGTTGAAGATATCCCGGGGACGCTGAGGGAGACCCAGTACTTC. As protein: CSVEDIPGTLRETQYF.

The chain carries TRBV7-9 and TRBJ2-7; tentatively, D is TRBD2 (6 bases). V was trimmed by 1 base and J by 3 bases, leaving 7 bases between them. Germline CDR1 SEHNR, CDR2 FQNEAQ (reference sequence). The CDR3 is made up of 13 amino acids. CDR3 region: CASSLGTNYEQYF. In nucleotides, the CDR3 is TGTGCCAGCAGCTTAGGGACTAACTACGAGCAGTACTTC. The entire variable domain, with the rest obtained from reference TRBV7-9 and TRBJ2-7, is as follows: DTGVSQNPRHKITKRGQNVTFRCDPISEHNRLYWYRQTLGQGPEFLTYFQNEAQLEKSRLLSDRFSAERPKGSFSTLEIQRTEQGDSAMYLCASSLGTNYEQYFGPGTRLTVT.

This rearrangement joins TRBV27 to TRBJ2-2, with TRBD2 identical over 7 bases. The V segment lost 6 bases and the J segment 6 bases; nucleotides outside the gene matches: 7. This CDR3 region has 14 residues. Germline V CDR1 and CDR2: MNHEY, SMNVEV (reference sequence). CDR3 nucleotide sequence: TGTGCCAGCAGCCCCATGGGAGGGGCCGGGGAGCTGTTTTTT. Its protein product is CASSPMGGAGELFF.

The count of this clone is one. J is TRBJ2-7 and V is TRBV11-2, with D tentatively TRBD2 (6 bases). Trimming left V 3 bases short and J 0 bases short, with 9 bases between. Germline values: CDR1 SGHAT, CDR2 FQNNGV. The CDR3 spans 14 residues. The CDR3 DNA reads TGTGCCAGCAGCTTTAGCGGAAGCTCCTACGAGCAGTACTTC. It yields the protein CASSFSGSSYEQYF.

This chain uses TRBV19 with TRBJ2-1; 7 nucleotides align to TRBD2. The CDR3 is 15 residues long. Germline assignment: CDR1 LNHDA and CDR2 SQIVND (reference sequence). The J segment lost 5 bases and the V segment lost 4 bases, leaving 8 bases of the junction unmatched. In DNA form, the CDR3 reads TGTGCCAGTAGTAGCGGGGCTAGCGGCCACAATGAGCAGTTCTTC. This sequence encodes CASSSGASGHNEQFF.

The chain uses TRBV7-2 and TRBJ2-7; D tentatively reads TRBD1 or TRBD2 (5 bases each). Germline CDR1 SGHTA, CDR2 FQGNSA. This CDR3 is built from 15 residues. Trimming removed 5 bases at V and 4 bases at J, with 18 bases between. CDR3 sequence: CASSLTGTELYEQYF. CDR3 nucleotides: TGTGCCAGCAGCCTAACCGGGACCGAGCTTTACGAGCAGTACTTC.

The chain is built from TRBV5-4 and TRBJ2-1, with a possible D match to TRBD2 (5 bases). Germline V gene data show CDR1 as SGHNT and CDR2 as YYREEE (reference sequence). This CDR3 is 14 amino acids long. The ends were cut back, 4 bases at V and 2 bases at J, with 10 bases in the middle. The CDR3, as DNA: TGTGCCAGCAGCCGGTGGCGGGCCTACAATGAGCAGTTCTTC. Protein: CASSRWRAYNEQFF.

This clone was recorded a few times. Within the sample, other DNA sequences also encode this same CDR3. The DNA of the CDR3 is TGTGCCAGCAGCCCTAGGCTTAACACCGGGGAGCTGTTTTTT. Protein: CASSPRLNTGELFF. J is TRBJ2-2 and V is TRBV6-5; D uncertain. Germline assignment: CDR1 MNHEY and CDR2 SVGAGI. V lost 6 bases to trimming and J lost 2 bases, with 10 bases between them. This CDR3 has 14 amino acids.

This clone occurred a few times. The same CDR3 arises from other DNA sequences in this sample as well. The chain has TRBV14 and TRBJ1-2, with no clear D. Germline V CDR1 and CDR2: SGHDN, FVKESK. V was cut by 3 bases and J by 0 bases, with 5 bases left in between. The CDR3 runs 13 residues. CDR3 bases: TGTGCCAGCAGCCAGGGAGCTAACTATGGCTACACCTTC. Translated, it gives CASSQGANYGYTF. The variable domain in full, completed from reference TRBV14 and TRBJ1-2, reads EAGVTQFPSHSVIEKGQTVTLRCDPISGHDNLYWYRRVMGKEIKFLLHFVKESKQDESGMPNNRFLAERTGGTYSTLKVQPAELEDSGVYFCASSQGANYGYTFGSGTRLTVV.

The chain uses TRBV30 and TRBJ1-5; unclear D gene. The CDR3 has 15 residues. Germline loops: CDR1 GTSNPN, CDR2 SVGIG (reference sequence). Trimming took off 1 base at V and 3 bases at J, with 13 bases between the two ends. As DNA, the CDR3 is TGTGCCTGGAGTGAAGCGACTTCGCCCAATCAGCCCCAGCATTTT. It specifies CAWSEATSPNQPQHF. Together with reference TRBV30 and TRBJ1-5, the CDR3 gives the full variable domain: SQTIHQWPATLVQPVGSPLSLECTVEGTSNPNLYWYRQAAGRGLQLLFYSVGIGQISSEVPQNLSASRPQDRQFILSSKKLLLSDSGFYLCAWSEATSPNQPQHFGDGTRLSIL.

The chain recombines TRBV9 with TRBJ2-3; D is possibly TRBD1 or TRBD2 (5 bases each). The CDR3 has 15 residues. V gave up 3 bases and J gave up 1 base, with 12 bases separating them. The germline gives CDR1 SGDLS, CDR2 YYNGEE. The CDR3 coding sequence is TGTGCCAGCAGCGGCGATCGGGACGGCACAGATACGCAGTATTTT. Its translation: CASSGDRDGTDTQYF.

The V gene is TRBV18, the J gene TRBJ2-4, with TRBD1 as a possible D gene (6 bases). The CDR3 consists of 16 residues. Germline assignment: CDR1 KGHSH and CDR2 LQKENI. The ends were cut back, 3 bases at V and 8 bases at J, with 20 bases in the middle. In DNA, the CDR3 is TGTGCCAGCTCACCGCAGGGGCTAGTGGGGCGCGACATTCAGTACTTC. This codes for CASSPQGLVGRDIQYF.

J is TRBJ2-7 and V is TRBV10-2, with 7 bases that match TRBD2. Per germline, CDR1 WSHSY and CDR2 SAAADI. The J segment lost 5 bases and the V segment lost 3 bases, leaving 19 bases of the junction unmatched. This CDR3 contains 18 residues. The CDR3 reads CASSELTIMGGIGDEQYF. CDR3 nucleotides: TGCGCCAGCAGTGAACTCACTATTATGGGGGGGATCGGCGACGAGCAGTACTTC.

The rearrangement joins TRBV28 to TRBJ2-1; D is unresolved. V shed 5 bases and J shed 2 bases, with 13 bases lying between them. This CDR3 region has 15 residues. CDR1 is MDHEN, CDR2 SYDVKM, per germline. CDR3 region: CASSQIGVAYNEQFF. The CDR3 DNA reads TGTGCCAGCAGTCAGATTGGCGTGGCCTACAATGAGCAGTTCTTC.

The V and J genes are TRBV29-1 and TRBJ2-7; D call uncertain. Germline V gene data show CDR1 as SQVTM and CDR2 as ANQGSEA. The CDR3 has 11 amino acids. Trimming pared 4 bases from V and 6 bases from J, leaving 10 bases between. DNA for the CDR3: TGCAGCGTTGTGAACAGATCCGAGCAGTACTTC. As protein: CSVVNRSEQYF.

The CDR3 DNA reads as TGTGCCAGCTCACCCTATACCCCGACTAGCGGGAGGGATGATACGCAGTATTTT. This codes for CASSPYTPTSGRDDTQYF. V and J are TRBV18 and TRBJ2-3; 14 bases map to TRBD2. V lost 3 bases and J lost 6; bases outside the gene matches: 11. The CDR3 spans 18 residues. CDR1 KGHSH and CDR2 LQKENI come from the germline V gene.